What follows describes a single T cell receptor (beta chain). As processed by the authors: How many nucleated cells were present was estimated from reference gene primer amplification. Repertoires were generated with immunoSEQ multiplex PCR, while TCRdb's copy carries only in-frame clones and drops some. That table supplies the V and J calls and clone size; D and trimming were determined from the DNA. Here the sample spans more than 250,000 clones, roughly 90% being singletons. The sample belongs to a study of blood T cell repertoires in COVID-19. At the level of the study: COVID-19 samples from acute and convalescent phases originated in the United States, Italy and Spain. T cells, B-cell-depleted T cells, or PBMCs supplied cDNA or gDNA.

Germline CDR1 is LNHDA and CDR2 is SQIVND (reference sequence). V was pared by 3 bases and J by 10 bases, with 13 bases between. The CDR3 sequence is 13 residues long. The V call is TRBV19, the J call TRBJ1-3; D uncertain. The source is a man in his late teens or twenties who had recovered from COVID-19. The sample taken for sequencing was peripheral blood. This CDR3 is CASSMQRSETIYF. CDR3 DNA: TGTGCCAGTAGTATGCAGCGGAGTGAGACCATATATTTT.